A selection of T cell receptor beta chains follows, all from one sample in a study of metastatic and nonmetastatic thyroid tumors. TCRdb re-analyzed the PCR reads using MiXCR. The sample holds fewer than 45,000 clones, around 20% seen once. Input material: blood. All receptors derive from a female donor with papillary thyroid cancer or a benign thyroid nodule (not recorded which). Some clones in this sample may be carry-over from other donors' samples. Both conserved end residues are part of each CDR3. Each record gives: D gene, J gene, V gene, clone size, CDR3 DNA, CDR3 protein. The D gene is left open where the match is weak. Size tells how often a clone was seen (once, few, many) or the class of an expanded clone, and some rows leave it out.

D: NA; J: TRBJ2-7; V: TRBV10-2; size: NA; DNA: TGCGCCAGCAGTGATCAGCTCTACGAGCAGTACTTC; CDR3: CASSDQLYEQYF
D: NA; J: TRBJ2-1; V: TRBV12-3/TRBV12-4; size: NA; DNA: TGTGCCAGCAGTCCCGGCCCCTCCGCGGAGGAGCGGGTCTTC; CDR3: CASSPGPSAEERVF
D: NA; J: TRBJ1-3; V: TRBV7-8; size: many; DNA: TGTGCCAGCAGCTTACGTCGGGGGGCAATGGGAAACACCATATATTTT; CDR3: CASSLRRGAMGNTIYF
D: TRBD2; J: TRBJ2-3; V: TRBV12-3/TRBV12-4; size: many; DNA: TGTGCCAGCAGTTTTAGGCTAGCGGGAGGAGATACGCAGTATTTT; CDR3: CASSFRLAGGDTQYF
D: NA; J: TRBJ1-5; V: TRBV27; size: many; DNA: TGTGCCAGCAGGCCGCTGGGGGGGAACGGTCAGCCCCAGCATTTT; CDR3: CASRPLGGNGQPQHF
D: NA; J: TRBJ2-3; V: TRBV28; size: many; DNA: TGTGCCAGCAAGTCTGGCGAAGATACGCAGTATTTT; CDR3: CASKSGEDTQYF
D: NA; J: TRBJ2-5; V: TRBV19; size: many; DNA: TGTGCCAGTAGACCCGGAACCCAACAAGAGACCCAGTACTTC; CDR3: CASRPGTQQETQYF
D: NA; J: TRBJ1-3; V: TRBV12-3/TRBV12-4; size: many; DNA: TGTGCCAGCGGATCCTACAACGGGGCGTACGCTGGAAACACCATATATTTT; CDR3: CASGSYNGAYAGNTIYF
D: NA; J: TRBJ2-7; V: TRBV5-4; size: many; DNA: TGTGCCAGCAGCTTGGGTGGGGAAGGAGACGAGCAGTACTTC; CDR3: CASSLGGEGDEQYF
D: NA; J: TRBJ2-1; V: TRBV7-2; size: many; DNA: TGTGCCAGCAGCTTAGGCCCGTCGTCGGATCAGTTCTTC; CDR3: CASSLGPSSDQFF
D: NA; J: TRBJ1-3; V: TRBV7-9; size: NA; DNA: TGTGCCAGCAGCTTAGTTTCCGGAAACACCATATATTTT; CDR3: CASSLVSGNTIYF
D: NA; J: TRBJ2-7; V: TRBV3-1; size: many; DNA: TGTGCCAGCAGCCAAGATACGCGCTCGCACGAGCAGTACTTC; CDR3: CASSQDTRSHEQYF
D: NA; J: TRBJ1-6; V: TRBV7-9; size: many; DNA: TGTGCCAGCAGCTTAGCCGGGGGGCTTTCACCCCTCCACTTT; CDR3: CASSLAGGLSPLHF
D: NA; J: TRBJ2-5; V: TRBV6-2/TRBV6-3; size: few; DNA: TGTGCCAGCAGTCAGGCCGGGGCAGAAGAGAACACCCAGTACTTC; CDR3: CASSQAGAEENTQYF
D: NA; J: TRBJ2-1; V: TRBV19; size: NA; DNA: TGTGCCAGTAGTATAGTGGGCTTCCCGACAGTACCCAATGAGCAGTTCTTC; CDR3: CASSIVGFPTVPNEQFF
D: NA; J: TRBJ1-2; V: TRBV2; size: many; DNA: TGTGCCAGCAGACGGGGAGCTAACTATGGCTACACCTTC; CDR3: CASRRGANYGYTF
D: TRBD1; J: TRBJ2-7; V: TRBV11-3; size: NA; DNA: TGTGCCAGCAGCTTAGGGACAGGGTTACAAGAGCAGTACTTC; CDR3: CASSLGTGLQEQYF
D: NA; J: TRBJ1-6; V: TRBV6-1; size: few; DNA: TGTGCCAGCAGCAGGGACTATAGGGGTTCACCCCTCCACTTT; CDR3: CASSRDYRGSPLHF
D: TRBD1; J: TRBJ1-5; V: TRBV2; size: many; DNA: TGTGCCAGCAGTGGGGACAGGGGCAATCAGCCCCAGCATTTT; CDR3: CASSGDRGNQPQHF
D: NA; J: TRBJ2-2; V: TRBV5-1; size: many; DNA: TGCGCCAGCAGCTTGAGGCCCCCGGGAACCGGGGAGCTGTTTTTT; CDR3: CASSLRPPGTGELFF
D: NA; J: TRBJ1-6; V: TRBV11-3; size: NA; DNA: TGTGCCAGCAGCAGGAGCGGGGAAAATTCACCCCTCCACTTT; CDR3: CASSRSGENSPLHF
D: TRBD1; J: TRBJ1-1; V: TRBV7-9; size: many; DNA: TGTGCCAGCAGCCGACAGGGAGTTAACACTGAAGCTTTCTTT; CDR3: CASSRQGVNTEAFF
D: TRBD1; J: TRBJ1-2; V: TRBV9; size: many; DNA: TGTGCCAGCAGTCCGACAGGGACTAACTATGGCTACACCTTC; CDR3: CASSPTGTNYGYTF
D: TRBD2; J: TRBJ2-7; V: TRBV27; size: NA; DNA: TGTGCCAGCAGTCCCCGAGGACTAGCGTACTCCTACGAGCAGTACTTC; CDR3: CASSPRGLAYSYEQYF
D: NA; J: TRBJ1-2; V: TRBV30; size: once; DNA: TGTGCCTGGAGTGTAGGGCAGGGCGGCTATGGCTACACCTTC; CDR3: CAWSVGQGGYGYTF
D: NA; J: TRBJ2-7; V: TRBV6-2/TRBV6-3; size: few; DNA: TGTGCCGGCAGCCTGTCGCTTACTAGTTTCCACGAGCAGTACTTC; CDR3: CAGSLSLTSFHEQYF
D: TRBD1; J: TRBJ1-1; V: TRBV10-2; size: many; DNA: TGCGCCAGCAGCTTACAGGGGGAGGCTGAAGCTTTCTTT; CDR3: CASSLQGEAEAFF
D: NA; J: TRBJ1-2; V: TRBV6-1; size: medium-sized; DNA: TGTGCCAGCAGTGAGGGTGGTGGCCGTCTTGGCTACACCTTC; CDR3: CASSEGGGRLGYTF
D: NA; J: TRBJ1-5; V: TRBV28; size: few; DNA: TGTGCCAGCAGTCTGTCCTGCGACGGGAGCAATAAGCCCCAGCATTTT; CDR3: CASSLSCDGSNKPQHF
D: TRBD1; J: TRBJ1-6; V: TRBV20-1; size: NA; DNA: TGCAGTGCTTTCACAGGGGCAAGCTCCTATAATTCACCCCTCCACTTT; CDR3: CSAFTGASSYNSPLHF
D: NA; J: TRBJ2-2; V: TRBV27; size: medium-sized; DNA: TGTGCCAGCAGGGTAGGAAACACCGGGGAGCTGTTTTTT; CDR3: CASRVGNTGELFF
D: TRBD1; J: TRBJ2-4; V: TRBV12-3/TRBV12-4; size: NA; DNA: TGTGCCAGCAGTTTGGACAGGGGTGCAAAAAACATTCAGTACTTC; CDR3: CASSLDRGAKNIQYF
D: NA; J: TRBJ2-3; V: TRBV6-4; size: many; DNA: TGTGCCAGCAGCCCGGGAGAGTCGGATACGCAGTATTTT; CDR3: CASSPGESDTQYF
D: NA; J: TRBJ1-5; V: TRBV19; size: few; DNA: TGTGCCAGTAGTATCTGGGTGCGAAGCAATCAGCCCCAGCATTTT; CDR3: CASSIWVRSNQPQHF
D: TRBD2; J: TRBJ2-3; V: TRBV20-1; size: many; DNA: TGCAGTGCTAGAGATATACGGGAGGGAGGAGATACGCAGTATTTT; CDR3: CSARDIREGGDTQYF
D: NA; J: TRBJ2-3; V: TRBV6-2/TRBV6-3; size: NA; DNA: TGTGCCAGCAGACGACAGTACACAGATACGCAGTATTTT; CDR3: CASRRQYTDTQYF
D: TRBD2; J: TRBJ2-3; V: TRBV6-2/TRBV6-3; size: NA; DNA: TGTGCCAGCAGTCTAGCGGAAAGCACAGATACGCAGTATTTT; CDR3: CASSLAESTDTQYF
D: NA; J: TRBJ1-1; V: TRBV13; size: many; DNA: TGTGCCAGCAGCCCACGTATGAACACTGAAGCTTTCTTT; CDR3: CASSPRMNTEAFF
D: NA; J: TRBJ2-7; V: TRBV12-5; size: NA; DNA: TGTGCTAGTGGTTTGGGGGCTCTCCACTCCTACGAGCAGTACTTC; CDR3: CASGLGALHSYEQYF
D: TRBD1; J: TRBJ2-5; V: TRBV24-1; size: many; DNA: TGTGCCACCAGTGATTCCCGGGACAGGGGGCGAGGGGAGACCCAGTACTTC; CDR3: CATSDSRDRGRGETQYF